These 3 T cell receptor beta chains were sequenced from one sample in a study of blood T cell repertoires in COVID-19. Assay used: immunoSEQ multiplex PCR; TCRdb lists only in-frame clones, some missing. The data show roughly 200,000 clones, about 75% seen once. Sequencing input: peripheral blood. Source of these receptors: a woman between 50 and 59 years old with active or convalescent COVID-19.

This sequence joins TRBV9 and TRBJ1-6, with TRBD1 identical over 9 bases. V lost 4 bases to trimming and J lost 5 bases; unmatched junction nucleotides: 4. Looked up from germline, CDR1 is SGDLS and CDR2 is YYNGEE. The length of the CDR3 is 15 residues. The CDR3 reads CASSPRTGDNSPLHF. CDR3 DNA: TGTGCCAGCAGCCCCCGGACAGGGGATAATTCACCCCTCCACTTT. The complete variable domain, with remaining parts taken from reference TRBV9 and TRBJ1-6, reads DSGVTQTPKHLITATGQRVTLRCSPRSGDLSVYWYQQSLDQGLQFLIQYYNGEERAKGNILERFSAQQFPDLHSELNLSSLELGDSALYFCASSPRTGDNSPLHFGNGTRLTVT.

The rearrangement links TRBV7-2 to TRBJ1-5; a possible D gene is TRBD1 (6 bases). The germline gives CDR1 SGHTA, CDR2 FQGNSA. CDR3 length equals 16 residues. V lost 2 bases, J lost 0 bases, and 11 bases lay in between. The CDR3 DNA sequence: TGTGCCAGCAGCTTAAGGACAGACCTTAGCAATCAGCCCCAGCATTTT. This gives the protein CASSLRTDLSNQPQHF. Complete variable domain (other parts from reference TRBV7-2 and TRBJ1-5): GAGVSQSPSNKVTEKGKDVELRCDPISGHTALYWYRQSLGQGLEFLIYFQGNSAPDKSGLPSDRFSAERTGGSVSTLTIQRTQQEDSAVYLCASSLRTDLSNQPQHFGDGTRLSIL.

J is TRBJ2-3 and V is TRBV4-3; TRBD2 matches at 8 bases. The CDR3 length is 16 residues. CDR1 is LGHNA, CDR2 YSLEER, per germline. J gave up 1 base and V 1 base, and 4 bases lay outside the gene matches. The CDR3 coding sequence is TGCGCCAGCAGCCAAGGGGCGGGGGGACGCACAGATACGCAGTATTTT. Translating gives CASSQGAGGRTDTQYF.